This T cell receptor (beta chain) was profiled in a study of graft-versus-host responses after intestinal transplantation. Of note for this clone: Its antigen is not identified.

The protocol was immunoSEQ multiplex PCR, while the TCRdb copy is restricted to in-frame clones and leaves out a portion. The repertoire includes 85,000 to 90,000 clones, around 90% of them detected once, and around 0.33% sits in the top ten. Germline CDR1 LGHNA, CDR2 YNFKEQ. This CDR3 region has 14 residues. V was clipped by 4 bases and J by 2 bases; unmatched bases: 2. The material sequenced was unstimulated CD4+ T cells sorted from spleen or lymph node cells, taken before intestinal transplant. The gene calls are TRBV4-2 and TRBJ2-7; TRBD2 matches 10 bases. This sequence originates from a human donor who received an intestinal transplant. The CDR3 protein is CASSPSGRTYEQYF. In DNA, the CDR3 is TGTGCCAGCAGCCCTAGCGGGAGAACCTACGAGCAGTACTTC.